This T cell receptor beta chain appears in the sequencing data of a study of blood T cell repertoires in COVID-19. The overall study: Material from acute and convalescent COVID-19 was sourced from the United States, Italy and Spain. T cells, B-cell-depleted T cells, or PBMCs supplied cDNA or gDNA.

In the original processing: Nucleated cell counts were estimated from reference gene primer amplification. Data came from immunoSEQ multiplex PCR; TCRdb stores just in-frame clones and leaves some out. Clone size and V and J calls were adopted from that table, with D and trimming inferred from the DNA. The profile shows 250,000 or so clones, around nine tenths of them singletons. This TCR came from a man aged 35 to 55 with active or convalescent COVID-19. Material: peripheral blood.

The CDR3 DNA follows: TGTGCCAGCAGCCAAGATCGGGCGGGGGGCAGATACAATGAGCAGTTCTTC. Its protein product is CASSQDRAGGRYNEQFF. The chain couples TRBV3-1 (or the pseudogene TRBV3-2) to TRBJ2-1, with 8 bases matching TRBD2. After removal of 0 bases from V and 4 bases from J, the junction contained 8 bases not matched to a gene. This CDR3 comprises 17 residues. Germline V CDR1 and CDR2: LGHDT, YNNKEL (reference sequence).